This TCR beta chain was profiled in a study of cytomegalovirus exposure and HLA in healthy donors. Study-wide context: Among about 179 million T cells, an earlier analysis found roughly 120 million unique TCR beta sequences. Among the approximately 400 donors who were genotyped, about 84% fell in the genetic ancestry cluster that is associated with self-reported Caucasian donors. Study results and caveats: Sequencing depth across donors, presence/absence analyses assumed, was roughly uniform. Compared with the roughly 730-donor mean, an Asian-associated ancestry cluster reportedly had fewer N-insertions, according to a later analysis.

Concerning this clone: What it recognizes is unknown.

PCR primers comprised 60 Vbeta and 13 Jbeta primers. Using immunoSEQ multiplex PCR, the repertoire was profiled, and TCRdb retains in-frame clones only, with some absent. Of 150,000 to 200,000 clones listed, roughly four fifths are singletons. The sequenced sample was PBMCs. The TCR comes from a man in his forties or fifties in good health and CMV-seronegative.

The CDR3 DNA reads as TGTGCCAGCAGTTCTTTTAGCTCCTACAATGAGCAGTTCTTC. This encodes CASSSFSSYNEQFF. The gene calls are TRBV28 and TRBJ2-1; no firm D call. Germline V gives CDR1 MDHEN, CDR2 SYDVKM. The CDR3 spans 14 residues. V was cut by 4 bases and J by 0 bases, with 7 bases left in between. Based on the CDR3 plus reference TRBV28 and TRBJ2-1, the full variable domain is DVKVTQSSRYLVKRTGEKVFLECVQDMDHENMFWYRQDPGLGLRLIYFSYDVKMKEKGDIPEGYSVSREKKERFSLILESASTNQTSMYLCASSSFSSYNEQFFGPGTRLTVL.